The rows below give T cell receptor beta chains drawn from one sample of a study of T cell repertoires in cytomegalovirus infection. No antigens are known for them. MiXCR, applied by TCRdb to the reads, yields one record per CDR3 protein. The data show some 920,000 distinct CDR3 sequences, approximately 30% seen once. The material sequenced was cultured CD8+ T cells from PBMCs, taken from culture after CMV antigen stimulation. The receptors were sampled from a human donor in good health (CMV status not recorded). Some clones in this sample may be carry-over from other donors' samples. The CDR3 runs from the conserved cysteine through the conserved F or W. The order of the fields is D gene, J gene, V gene, clone size, CDR3 protein, CDR3 DNA. A D gene is named only where the DNA matches it firmly. Some rows have no size entry. The others give once, few or many, or a class for an expanded clone.

>TRBD1|TRBJ2-1|TRBV6-5|few
CASSLTGGHEQFF
TGTGCCAGCAGCTTGACAGGGGGCCATGAGCAGTTCTTC
>TRBD1|TRBJ1-2|TRBV5-1|.
CASTPGTGSYGYTF
TGCGCCAGCACCCCCGGGACAGGGAGCTATGGCTACACCTTC
>.|TRBJ2-1|TRBV28|.
CASSLPPGPYNEQFF
TGTGCCAGCAGTTTACCCCCGGGCCCGTACAATGAGCAGTTCTTC
>.|TRBJ1-1|TRBV25-1|.
CASSEGRAEAFF
TGTGCCAGCAGTGAAGGGCGGGCAGAAGCTTTCTTT
>.|TRBJ2-5|TRBV24-1|few
CATSVADGWGQETQYF
TGTGCCACCAGTGTTGCAGATGGGTGGGGCCAAGAGACCCAGTACTTC
>TRBD1|TRBJ1-2|TRBV19|.
CASIPGQGVYGYTF
TGTGCCAGTATCCCGGGACAGGGTGTTTATGGCTACACCTTC
>TRBD2|TRBJ2-5|TRBV5-1|.
CASSLSLAGAQETQYF
TGCGCCAGCAGCTTGAGTCTAGCGGGGGCCCAAGAGACCCAGTACTTC
>TRBD2|TRBJ2-7|TRBV4-1|few
CASSQGAGAYEQYF
TGCGCCAGCAGCCAAGGGGCGGGAGCCTACGAGCAGTACTTC
>.|TRBJ2-5|TRBV6-5|.
CASSYSQETQYF
TGTGCCAGCAGTTACTCCCAAGAGACCCAGTACTTC
>.|TRBJ1-5|TRBV7-9|.
CASSLEQTLYSNQPQHF
TGTGCCAGCAGCTTAGAGCAGACACTTTATAGCAATCAGCCCCAGCATTTT
>TRBD1|TRBJ2-2|TRBV11-2|.
CASSQPVTGGVSTGELFF
TGTGCCAGCAGCCAACCGGTTACAGGGGGCGTGAGTACCGGGGAGCTGTTTTTT
>TRBD1|TRBJ1-1|TRBV6-1|.
CASSSPGQGVMNTEAFF
TGTGCCAGCAGTTCCCCGGGACAGGGGGTTATGAACACTGAAGCTTTCTTT
>TRBD2|TRBJ2-1|TRBV12-3/TRBV12-4|many
CASSWAPGLAGIYEQFF
TGTGCCAGCAGTTGGGCTCCGGGACTAGCGGGGATATATGAGCAGTTCTTC
>.|TRBJ2-1|TRBV10-3|.
CAISELVGHNEQFF
TGTGCCATCAGTGAACTGGTCGGGCACAATGAGCAGTTCTTC
>.|TRBJ2-3|TRBV2|.
CARAGEDTQYF
TGTGCCAGAGCCGGGGAAGATACGCAGTATTTT
>TRBD1|TRBJ1-5|TRBV7-6|.
CASQLGQSGQPQHF
TGTGCCAGCCAATTGGGACAGTCGGGTCAGCCCCAGCATTTT
>.|TRBJ1-1|TRBV6-6|few
CASSYSLTLSMNTEAFF
TGTGCCAGCAGTTACTCGTTAACGCTAAGCATGAACACTGAAGCTTTCTTT
>TRBD1|TRBJ1-2|TRBV27|.
CASSYSGTAFEGYTF
TGTGCCAGCAGTTATTCCGGGACAGCCTTTGAGGGCTACACCTTC
>.|TRBJ2-2|TRBV7-9|few
CASSLTLAGELFF
TGTGCCAGCAGCTTAACGCTGGCCGGGGAGCTGTTTTTT
>.|TRBJ1-3|TRBV7-6|.
CASSPRSQDTRSGNTIYF
TGTGCCAGCAGCCCTCGGTCACAAGACACTCGCTCTGGAAACACCATATATTTT
>.|TRBJ1-2|TRBV6-1|few
CASSEPGNYGYTF
TGTGCCAGCAGTGAACCCGGGAACTATGGCTACACCTTC
>.|TRBJ2-5|TRBV3-1|.
CAGSQDQANWEETQYF
TGTGCCGGCAGCCAAGATCAGGCGAATTGGGAAGAGACCCAGTACTTC
>.|TRBJ2-3|TRBV4-1|few
CASSQGLQSTDTQYF
TGCGCCAGCAGCCAAGGGCTCCAGAGCACAGATACGCAGTATTTT
>TRBD1|TRBJ2-1|TRBV7-8|many
CASSLVQGANNEQFF
TGTGCCAGCAGCTTAGTTCAGGGGGCAAACAATGAGCAGTTCTTC
>.|TRBJ2-1|TRBV11-1|many
CASSLGGRLEQFF
TGTGCCAGCAGCTTAGGGGGCCGATTGGAGCAGTTCTTC
>TRBD1|TRBJ2-7|TRBV7-9|many
CASRATTGGKRGPTYEQYF
TGTGCCAGCAGAGCCACGACAGGGGGCAAGCGGGGGCCGACCTACGAGCAGTACTTC
>.|TRBJ2-2|TRBV25-1|.
CASKEGIGELFF
TGTGCCAGCAAAGAGGGAATCGGGGAGCTGTTTTTT
>.|TRBJ1-3|TRBV27|many
CASSKGTAGGNTIYF
TGTGCCAGCAGTAAAGGGACGGCGGGTGGAAACACCATATATTTT
>.|TRBJ1-2|TRBV7-2|few
CASSLASLTRPYGYTF
TGTGCCAGCAGCTTAGCAAGCCTGACCCGTCCCTATGGCTACACCTTC
>.|TRBJ1-1|TRBV19|few
CASSIEHQGSTEAFF
TGTGCCAGTAGTATAGAGCATCAGGGGAGCACTGAAGCTTTCTTT
>.|TRBJ1-5|TRBV4-1|few
CASSQEGGQGNQPQHF
TGCGCCAGCAGCCAAGAGGGGGGGCAGGGGAATCAGCCCCAGCATTTT
>.|TRBJ2-5|TRBV14|.
CASSQETVQTQYF
TGTGCCAGCAGCCAAGAGACGGTACAGACCCAGTACTTC
>.|TRBJ1-5|TRBV2|few
CASSEAWGLPNQPQHF
TGTGCCAGCAGTGAAGCCTGGGGACTCCCTAATCAGCCCCAGCATTTT
>.|TRBJ2-5|TRBV7-9|.
CASSFPALGGSRVSRETQYF
TGTGCCAGCAGCTTTCCAGCTTTAGGAGGGAGCAGGGTCTCAAGGGAGACCCAGTACTTC
>.|TRBJ1-1|TRBV9|.
CASSPYREVGDAGF
TGTGCCAGCAGCCCCTACAGGGAGGTGGGTGATGCCGGATTT
>TRBD1|TRBJ1-1|TRBV20-1|.
CSAPRGQSKNTEAFF
TGCAGTGCTCCTAGGGGACAGAGTAAGAACACTGAAGCTTTCTTT
>.|TRBJ2-2|TRBV4-1|.
CASSHYFGTGELFF
TGCGCCAGCAGCCATTACTTTGGGACCGGGGAGCTGTTTTTT
>.|TRBJ1-5|TRBV6-6|once
CASNPGLSNQPQHF
TGTGCCAGCAATCCGGGGCTGAGCAATCAGCCCCAGCATTTT
>.|TRBJ2-7|TRBV27|.
CASSLRGASLYEQYF
TGTGCCAGCAGTTTAAGGGGGGCAAGTTTATACGAGCAGTACTTC
>TRBD1|TRBJ2-1|TRBV7-9|.
CASSSLTTRWDREQFF
TGTGCCAGCAGCTCACTTACAACCCGTTGGGACAGGGAGCAGTTCTTC
>.|TRBJ1-1|TRBV7-9|few
CASRGAPSGTEAFF
TGTGCCAGCAGGGGGGCCCCGAGCGGCACTGAAGCTTTCTTT
>.|TRBJ2-3|TRBV12-3/TRBV12-4|few
CASSQRISTDTQYF
TGTGCCAGCAGTCAGAGGATCAGCACAGATACGCAGTATTTT
>.|TRBJ2-5|TRBV2|.
CASRQETQYF
TGTGCCAGCAGGCAAGAGACCCAGTACTTC
>.|TRBJ2-5|TRBV7-2|few
CASSLAQGYETQYF
TGTGCCAGCAGCTTAGCACAGGGCTACGAGACCCAGTACTTC
>.|TRBJ1-5|TRBV27|.
CASSLYSSGAANQPQHF
TGTGCCAGCAGTTTATATTCCTCGGGGGCGGCCAATCAGCCCCAGCATTTT
>.|TRBJ1-5|TRBV20-1|.
CSARRRSNQPQHF
TGCAGTGCTAGACGCAGAAGCAATCAGCCCCAGCATTTT
>.|TRBJ2-7|TRBV19|few
CASSNEEQGRHEQYF
TGTGCCAGTAGTAATGAGGAACAGGGTCGGCACGAGCAGTACTTC
>TRBD2|TRBJ2-2|TRBV29-1|.
CSVEGLPNTGELFF
TGCAGCGTTGAGGGACTACCGAACACCGGGGAGCTGTTTTTT
>.|TRBJ2-5|TRBV6-1|.
CASRPRGGEETQYF
TGTGCCAGCAGACCCAGGGGGGGCGAAGAGACCCAGTACTTC
>TRBD1|TRBJ1-5|TRBV4-1|few
CASSLSPQGVNQPQHF
TGCGCCAGCAGCCTGAGTCCACAGGGGGTCAATCAGCCCCAGCATTTT
>TRBD2|TRBJ2-6|TRBV29-1|.
CSVAGHPGGSGANVLTF
TGCAGCGTCGCAGGACACCCGGGGGGCTCTGGGGCCAACGTCCTGACTTTC